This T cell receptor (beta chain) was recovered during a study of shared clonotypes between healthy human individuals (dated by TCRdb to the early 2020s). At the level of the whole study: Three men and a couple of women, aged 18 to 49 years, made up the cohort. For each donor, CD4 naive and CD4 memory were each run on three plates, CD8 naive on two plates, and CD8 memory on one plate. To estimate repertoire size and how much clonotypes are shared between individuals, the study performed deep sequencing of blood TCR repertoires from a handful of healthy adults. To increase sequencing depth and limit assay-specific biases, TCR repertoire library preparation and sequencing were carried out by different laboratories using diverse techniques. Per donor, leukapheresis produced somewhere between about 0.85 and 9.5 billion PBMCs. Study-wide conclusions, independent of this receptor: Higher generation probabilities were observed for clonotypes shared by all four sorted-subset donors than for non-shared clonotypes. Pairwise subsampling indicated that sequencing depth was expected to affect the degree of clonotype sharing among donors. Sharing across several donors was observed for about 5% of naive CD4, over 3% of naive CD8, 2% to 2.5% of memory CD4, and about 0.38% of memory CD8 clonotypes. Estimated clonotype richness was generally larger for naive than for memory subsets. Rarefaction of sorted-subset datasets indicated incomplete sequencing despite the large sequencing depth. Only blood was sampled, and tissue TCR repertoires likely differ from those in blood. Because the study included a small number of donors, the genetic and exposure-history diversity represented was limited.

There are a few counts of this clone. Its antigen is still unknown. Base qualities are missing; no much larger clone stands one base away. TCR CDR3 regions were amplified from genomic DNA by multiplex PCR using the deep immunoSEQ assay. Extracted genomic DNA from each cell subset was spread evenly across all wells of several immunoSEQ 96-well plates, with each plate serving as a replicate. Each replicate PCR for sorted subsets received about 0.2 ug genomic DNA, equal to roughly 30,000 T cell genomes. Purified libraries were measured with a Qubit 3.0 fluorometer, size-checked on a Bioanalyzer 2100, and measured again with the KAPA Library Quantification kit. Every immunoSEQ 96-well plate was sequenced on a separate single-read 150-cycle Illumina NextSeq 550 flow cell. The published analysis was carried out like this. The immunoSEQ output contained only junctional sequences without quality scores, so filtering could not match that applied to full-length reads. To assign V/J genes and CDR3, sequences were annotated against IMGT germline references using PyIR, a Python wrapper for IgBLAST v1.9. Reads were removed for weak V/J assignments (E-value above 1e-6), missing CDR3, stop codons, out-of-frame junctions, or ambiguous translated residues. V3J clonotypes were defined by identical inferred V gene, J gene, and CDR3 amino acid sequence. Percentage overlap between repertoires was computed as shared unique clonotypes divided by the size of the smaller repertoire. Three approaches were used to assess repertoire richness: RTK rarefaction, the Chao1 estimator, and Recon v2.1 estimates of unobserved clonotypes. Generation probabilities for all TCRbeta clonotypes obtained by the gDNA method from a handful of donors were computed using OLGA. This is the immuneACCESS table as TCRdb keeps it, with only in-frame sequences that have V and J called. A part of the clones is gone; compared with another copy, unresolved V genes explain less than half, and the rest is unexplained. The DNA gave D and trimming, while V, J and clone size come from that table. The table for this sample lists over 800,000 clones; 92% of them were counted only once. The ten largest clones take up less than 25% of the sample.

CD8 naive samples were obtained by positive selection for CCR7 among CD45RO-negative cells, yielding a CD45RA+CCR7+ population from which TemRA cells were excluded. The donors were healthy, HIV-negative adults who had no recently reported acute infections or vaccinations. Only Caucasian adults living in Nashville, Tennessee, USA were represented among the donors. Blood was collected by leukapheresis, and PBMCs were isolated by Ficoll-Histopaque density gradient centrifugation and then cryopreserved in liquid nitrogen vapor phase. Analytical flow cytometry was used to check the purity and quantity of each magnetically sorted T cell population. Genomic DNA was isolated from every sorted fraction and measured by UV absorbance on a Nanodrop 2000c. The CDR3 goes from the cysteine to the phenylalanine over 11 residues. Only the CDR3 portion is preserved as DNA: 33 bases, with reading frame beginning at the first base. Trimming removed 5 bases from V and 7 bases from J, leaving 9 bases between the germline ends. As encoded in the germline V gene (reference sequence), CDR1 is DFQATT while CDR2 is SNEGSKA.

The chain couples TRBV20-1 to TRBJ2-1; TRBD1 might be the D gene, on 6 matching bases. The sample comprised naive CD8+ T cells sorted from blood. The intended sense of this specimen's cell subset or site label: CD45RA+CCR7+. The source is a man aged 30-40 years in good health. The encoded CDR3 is CSALQGNEQFF. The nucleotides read TGCAGTGCTCTACAGGGAAATGAGCAGTTCTTC.